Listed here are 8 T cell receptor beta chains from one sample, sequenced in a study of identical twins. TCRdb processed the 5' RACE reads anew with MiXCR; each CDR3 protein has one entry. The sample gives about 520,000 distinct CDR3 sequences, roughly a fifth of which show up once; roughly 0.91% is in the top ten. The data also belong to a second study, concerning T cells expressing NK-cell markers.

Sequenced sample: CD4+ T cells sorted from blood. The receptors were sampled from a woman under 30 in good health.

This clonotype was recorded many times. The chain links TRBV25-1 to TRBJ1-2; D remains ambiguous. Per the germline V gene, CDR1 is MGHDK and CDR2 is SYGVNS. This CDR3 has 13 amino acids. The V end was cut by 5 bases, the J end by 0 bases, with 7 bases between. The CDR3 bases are TGTGCCAGCAGTTACCTATCTAACTATGGCTACACCTTC. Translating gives CASSYLSNYGYTF.

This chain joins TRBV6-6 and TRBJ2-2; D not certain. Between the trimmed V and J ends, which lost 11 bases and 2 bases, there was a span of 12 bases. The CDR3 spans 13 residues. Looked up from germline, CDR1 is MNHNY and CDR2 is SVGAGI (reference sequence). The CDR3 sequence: CAGRDTNTGELFF. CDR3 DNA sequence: TGTGCCGGCCGAGATACTAACACCGGGGAGCTGTTTTTT.

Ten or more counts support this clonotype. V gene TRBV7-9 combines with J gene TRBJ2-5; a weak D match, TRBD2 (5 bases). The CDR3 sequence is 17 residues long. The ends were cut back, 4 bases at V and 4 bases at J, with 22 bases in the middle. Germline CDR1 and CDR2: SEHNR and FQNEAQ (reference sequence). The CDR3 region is CASSSQGLAVGRETQYF. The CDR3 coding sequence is TGTGCCAGCAGCTCCCAAGGACTCGCAGTCGGGCGAGAGACCCAGTACTTC.

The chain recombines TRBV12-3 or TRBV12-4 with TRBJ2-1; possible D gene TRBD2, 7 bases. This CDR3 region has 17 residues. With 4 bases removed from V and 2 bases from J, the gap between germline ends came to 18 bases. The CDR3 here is CASSSRAGGQAYNEQFF. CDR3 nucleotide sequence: TGTGCCAGCAGTTCCCGTGCCGGGGGGCAGGCCTACAATGAGCAGTTCTTC.

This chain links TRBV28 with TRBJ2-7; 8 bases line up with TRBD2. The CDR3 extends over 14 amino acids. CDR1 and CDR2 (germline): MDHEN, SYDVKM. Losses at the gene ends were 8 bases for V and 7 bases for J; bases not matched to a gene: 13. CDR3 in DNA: TGTGCCAGCGGCCCGACTAGCGCCCAGCGGGAGCAGTACTTC. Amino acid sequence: CASGPTSAQREQYF.

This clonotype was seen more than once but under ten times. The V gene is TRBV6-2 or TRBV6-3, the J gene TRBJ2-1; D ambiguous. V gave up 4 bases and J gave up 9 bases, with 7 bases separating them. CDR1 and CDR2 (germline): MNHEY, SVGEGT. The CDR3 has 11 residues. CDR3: CASSSWTEQFF. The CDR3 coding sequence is TGTGCCAGCAGTTCCTGGACTGAGCAGTTCTTC.

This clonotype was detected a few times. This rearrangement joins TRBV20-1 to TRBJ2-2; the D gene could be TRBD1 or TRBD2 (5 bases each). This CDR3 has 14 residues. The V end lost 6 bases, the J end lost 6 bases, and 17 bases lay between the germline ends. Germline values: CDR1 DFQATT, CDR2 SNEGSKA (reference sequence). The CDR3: CSAHDRRGAGELFF. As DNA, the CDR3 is TGCAGTGCCCATGACAGAAGGGGAGCCGGGGAGCTGTTTTTT.

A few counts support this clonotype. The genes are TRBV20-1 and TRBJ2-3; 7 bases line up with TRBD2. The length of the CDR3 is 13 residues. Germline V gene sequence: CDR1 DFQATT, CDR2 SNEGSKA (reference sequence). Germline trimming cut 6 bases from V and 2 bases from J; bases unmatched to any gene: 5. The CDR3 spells CSAPGTTTDTQYF. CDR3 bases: TGCAGTGCCCCCGGGACTACCACAGATACGCAGTATTTT.